The sample holds a few counts of the clone carrying this T cell receptor (beta chain). TCR beta CDR3 regions were amplified from RNA. The study used the HTBI primer set for a first-round RT-PCR of the TCR CDR3. Using its own MiXCR run on the multiplex PCR reads, TCRdb lists one record per CDR3 protein. The sample carries about 510,000 distinct CDR3 sequences, 40% to 55% recorded once. The data are from a study of T cells in Graves' hyperthyroidism and ophthalmopathy. The CDR3 contains 12 residues. Trimming shortened V by 10 bases and J by 2 bases, and 11 bases separated the two germline ends. The germline CDR1 and CDR2 sequences are SNHLY and FYNNEI.

This chain uses TRBV2 with TRBJ2-5; tentatively, D is TRBD2 (6 bases). The sequencing input was peripheral blood or thyroid tissue (not recorded which). The TCR comes from an adult woman with Graves' disease, either hyperthyroidism or ophthalmopathy (not recorded which). CDR3 sequence (DNA): TGTGCCATCCCACTAGCTCAAGAGACCCAGTACTTC. Its translation: CAIPLAQETQYF.